This T cell receptor (beta chain) was found in a study of memory CD4+ T cells and cytomegalovirus serostatus. CDR1 and CDR2 from the germline V gene are MDHEN and SYDVKM. The CDR3 is 21 amino acids. Trimming at V came to 4 bases and at J to 0 bases, leaving 19 bases not matched to a gene. Only a few counts were recorded for this clone. The sort gate was single viable CD3+CD4+CD8-CD45RO+ cells for memory CD4+ T cells. The repertoire was sequenced with immunoSEQ multiplex PCR; TCRdb's copy has only in-frame clones and lacks some. There are tens of thousands of clones in the sample; about 73% occur only once, and 0.77% lies in the top ten.

The sequenced sample was memory CD4+ T cells from blood. The chain employs TRBV28 and TRBJ2-3, with 10 bases identical to TRBD2. This sequence was found in an adult in good health and CMV-seronegative. The CDR3 spells CASSSPPGLAGVVDSTDTQYF. The CDR3 DNA reads TGTGCCAGCAGTTCGCCACCGGGGCTAGCGGGGGTCGTGGACAGCACAGATACGCAGTATTTT.